The 21 T cell receptor beta chains below come from one sample, sequenced in a study of CD8 T cells in ankylosing spondylitis. Overall study results and limits: Blood from ankylosing spondylitis patients appeared to carry a characteristic roughly eight-variant TCR beta motif.

TCRdb reanalysed the 5' RACE reads using MiXCR and keeps one entry per CDR3 protein. The repertoire holds more than 500,000 distinct CDR3 sequences, with roughly 5.2% as singletons. Their recognized antigens are unknown. Sequenced material: blood, either unsorted or a sorted T cell fraction (not recorded which). The source of these receptors is a male donor with ankylosing spondylitis.

Ten or more counts support this clonotype. This chain uses TRBV21-1 with TRBJ2-7; the D call in the table, TRBD1, was not verified against the DNA. TRBV21-1 is assigned pseudogene status. This CDR3 comprises 15 residues. The CDR3 is CASREDRGTSYEQYF. CDR3 sequence (DNA): TGTGCCAGCAGGGAGGACAGGGGGACCTCCTACGAGCAGTACTTC.

This sequence joins TRBV7-2 and TRBJ2-7; unclear D gene. CDR3 length equals 14 residues. Germline CDR1 is SGHTA and CDR2 is FQGNSA. The V gene lost 1 base and the J gene lost 2 bases, with 9 bases spanning the gap. The CDR3 nucleotides are TGTGCCAGCAGCTTAGGACTGAACCCCTACGAGCAGTACTTC. Protein: CASSLGLNPYEQYF.

V usage is TRBV3-1 and J usage is TRBJ1-2, with D possibly TRBD1 on 5 matching bases. The V gene's germline CDR1 is LGHDT and CDR2 YNNKEL (reference sequence). V was shortened by 4 bases and J by 2 bases, with 11 bases between the two germline ends. The CDR3 totals 14 residues. The CDR3 sequence is CASSRRQPNYGYTF. The CDR3 nucleotides are TGTGCCAGCAGCCGCCGACAGCCCAACTATGGCTACACCTTC.

In regard to this clonotype: Being one base from a much bigger clone, this may be a read error. This chain joins TRBV5-6 and TRBJ2-7; no clear D. CDR3 length: 14 residues. Germline loops: CDR1 SGHDT, CDR2 YYEEEE. CDR3 sequence: CASSLGSNSFEQYF. The CDR3 DNA follows: TGTGCCAGCAGCTTAGGAAGCAACTCCTTCGAGCAGTACTTC.

This clonotype was seen at least ten times. V gene TRBV4-3 combines with J gene TRBJ1-1, with TRBD1 as a possible D gene (6 bases). The germline V gene has CDR1 LGHNA and CDR2 YSLEER. The CDR3 loop spans 14 amino acids. Trimming pared 8 bases from V and 5 bases from J, leaving 18 bases between. CDR3 nucleotides: TGCGCCAGCCGGGGGGGGGCAGGTAGGACTGAAGCTTTCTTT. This translates into CASRGGAGRTEAFF.

This clonotype has a count of ten or more. The chain links TRBV10-3 to TRBJ1-1; possible D gene TRBD1, 5 bases. Germline V lookup: CDR1 ENHRY, CDR2 SYGVKD. V was pared by 0 bases and J by 0 bases, with 23 bases between. There are 20 residues in the CDR3. The CDR3 region is CAISESFPTGGGSMNTEAFF. The DNA for the CDR3 is TGTGCCATCAGTGAGTCGTTTCCAACGGGGGGGGGATCCATGAACACTGAAGCTTTCTTT.

This clonotype was seen at least ten times. The rearrangement uses TRBV25-1 and TRBJ2-7, with 8 bases aligning to TRBD2. Germline assignment: CDR1 MGHDK and CDR2 SYGVNS. Trimming at V came to 0 bases and at J to 4 bases, leaving 5 bases not matched to a gene. The CDR3 consists of 15 residues. The CDR3 region is CASSEYGGRLYEQYF. The CDR3 nucleotides are TGTGCCAGCAGTGAATACGGCGGGAGGCTGTACGAGCAGTACTTC.

Worth noting for this clonotype: Being one base from a much bigger clone, this may be a read error. This sequence joins TRBV15 and TRBJ2-3, with TRBD2 matching over 12 bases. The junction had 7 bases not matched to a gene; V was cut back by 1 base and J by 8 bases. The germline V gene has CDR1 LNHNV and CDR2 YYDKDF (reference sequence). The CDR3 has 16 amino acids. CDR3 protein: CATSRVLAGGAATQYF. The CDR3 nucleotides are TGTGCCACCAGCAGAGTTCTAGCGGGAGGGGCAGCTACGCAGTATTTT.

This clonotype was recorded many times. The chain couples TRBV5-5 to TRBJ2-5; TRBD2 agrees at 10 bases. The CDR3 is 16 amino acids. V lost 4 bases, J lost 1 base, and 7 bases stayed unmatched. Germline CDR1 SGHKS, CDR2 YYEKEE (reference sequence). This CDR3 reads CASSPGLAVIQETQYF. The CDR3 region has the DNA TGTGCCAGCAGCCCTGGACTAGCGGTTATCCAAGAGACCCAGTACTTC.

This clonotype has more than one count but fewer than ten. J is TRBJ2-1 and V is TRBV27, with D tentatively TRBD1 (6 bases). This CDR3 region has 15 residues. The germline V gene has CDR1 MNHEY and CDR2 SMNVEV (reference sequence). V lost 4 bases and J lost 6, with 16 bases in between. As DNA, the CDR3 is TGTGCCAGCAGTTCTACAGGGCGGAGTGGCAATGAGCAGTTCTTC. It is translated as CASSSTGRSGNEQFF.

This clonotype was counted a few times. V is TRBV5-1 and J is TRBJ1-5; a weak D match, TRBD1 (5 bases). The V gene lost 0 bases and the J gene lost 3 bases, with 13 bases spanning the gap. CDR3 length: 16 residues. Germline V CDR1 and CDR2: SGHRS, YFSETQ. This CDR3 reads CASSLDGTGYNQPQHF. CDR3 nucleotide sequence: TGCGCCAGCAGCTTGGATGGGACGGGTTACAATCAGCCCCAGCATTTT.

This clonotype came up a few times. V is TRBV3-1 and J is TRBJ2-5, with TRBD2 matching 10 bases. Per germline, CDR1 LGHDT and CDR2 YNNKEL (reference sequence). CDR3 length: 13 amino acids. V lost 7 bases to trimming and J lost 4 bases; unmatched junction nucleotides: 3. The DNA for the CDR3 is TGTGCCAGCACTGAGCGGGGGGGAGAGACCCAGTACTTC. Translation gives CASTERGGETQYF.

The V call is TRBV6-5, the J call TRBJ2-1; no clear D gene. Germline V lookup: CDR1 MNHEY, CDR2 SVGAGI. V shed 7 bases and J shed 10 bases, with 17 bases lying between them. The CDR3 is 13 amino acids. CDR3 nucleotide sequence: TGTGCCAGCAATATACTACCCGACTCGGAGCAGTTCTTC. Translation: CASNILPDSEQFF.

This clonotype was counted at least ten times. The chain combines TRBV7-2 with TRBJ2-2; D possibly uses TRBD1 or TRBD2 (6 bases each). This CDR3 is built from 15 residues. Germline V gene data show CDR1 as SGHTA and CDR2 as FQGNSA. V was cut by 5 bases and J by 1 base, with 11 bases left in between. The CDR3 is CASSLRGVNTGELFF. The CDR3 nucleotides are TGTGCCAGCAGCCTTAGGGGGGTGAACACCGGGGAGCTGTTTTTT.

This clonotype was picked up many times. The chain combines TRBV20-1 with TRBJ1-1; D call uncertain. The CDR3 runs to 14 residues. Deletions cut 1 base from V and 6 bases from J, with 15 bases between. The germline gives CDR1 DFQATT, CDR2 SNEGSKA (reference sequence). CDR3 sequence reads: CSARGATMGAEAFF. CDR3 in DNA: TGCAGTGCTAGAGGGGCCACCATGGGCGCTGAAGCTTTCTTT.

This clonotype was counted many times. J is TRBJ2-3 and V is TRBV6-1; TRBD2 is a possible D gene (5 bases). Germline assignment: CDR1 MNHNS and CDR2 SASEGT. The CDR3 contains 14 residues. Trimming pared 4 bases from V and 1 base from J, leaving 9 bases between. The DNA for the CDR3 is TGTGCCAGCAGTGGTATCGGGGGCACAGATACGCAGTATTTT. Amino acid sequence: CASSGIGGTDTQYF.

This clonotype was observed many times. The chain recombines TRBV10-3 with TRBJ1-2; a weak D match, TRBD1 (6 bases). With 7 bases removed from V and 8 bases from J, the gap between germline ends came to 11 bases. The CDR3 consists of 11 residues. Germline V gene sequence: CDR1 ENHRY, CDR2 SYGVKD. The CDR3 nucleotides are TGTGCCATCACCAACAGGGACGGCTACACCTTC. Its translation: CAITNRDGYTF.

The chain uses TRBV6-1 and TRBJ2-1, with TRBD2 as a possible D gene (6 bases). The germline CDR1 and CDR2 sequences are MNHNS and SASEGT. Trimming removed 6 bases from V and 2 bases from J, with 14 bases in between. This CDR3 comprises 15 residues. CDR3 sequence: CASRRDFSTYNEQFF. For the CDR3, the DNA is TGTGCCAGCAGGCGGGACTTCTCGACCTACAATGAGCAGTTCTTC.

In this sample, this clonotype turned up a few times. The rearrangement uses TRBV14 and TRBJ2-7; TRBD2 might be the D (5 bases). The germline CDR1 and CDR2 sequences are SGHDN and FVKESK. This CDR3 is 13 amino acids long. V was trimmed by 1 base and J by 5 bases, leaving 9 bases between them. In DNA form, the CDR3 reads TGTGCCAGCAGCCAAGCCGGGGAGCACGAGCAGTACTTC. It is translated as CASSQAGEHEQYF.

This clonotype appeared many times. V usage is TRBV20-1 and J usage is TRBJ2-1; TRBD2 agrees at 11 bases. Germline V CDR1 and CDR2: DFQATT, SNEGSKA (reference sequence). The CDR3 spans 14 residues. J was trimmed by 10 bases and V by 2 bases; bases with no gene match: 7. The CDR3 DNA reads as TGCAGTGCTAGACTAGCGGGGGGTGGAGCCGAGCAGTTCTTC. This codes for CSARLAGGGAEQFF.

This clonotype was counted ten times or more. The germline gene is not matched at one end of the junction; a read error may be the cause. The chain carries TRBV5-5 and TRBJ1-5; D is unresolved. Germline V lookup: CDR1 SGHKS, CDR2 YYEKEE (reference sequence). The CDR3 runs 13 residues. The CDR3, as DNA: TGCGCCAGCAGCTTGGCCGAGAATCAGCCCCAGCATTTT. It is translated as CASSLAENQPQHF.